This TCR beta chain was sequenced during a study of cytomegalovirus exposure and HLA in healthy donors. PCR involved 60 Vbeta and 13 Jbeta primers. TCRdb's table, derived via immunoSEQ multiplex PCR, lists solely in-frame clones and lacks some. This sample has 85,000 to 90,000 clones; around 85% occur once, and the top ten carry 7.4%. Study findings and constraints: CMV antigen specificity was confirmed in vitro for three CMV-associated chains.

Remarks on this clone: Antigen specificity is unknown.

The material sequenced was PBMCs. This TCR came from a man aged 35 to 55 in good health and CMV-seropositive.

In DNA, the CDR3 is TGTGCCAGCAGTAAGGGGGCGCGAGAGACCCAGTACTTC. This gives the protein CASSKGARETQYF. The rearrangement links TRBV6-1 to TRBJ2-5; 7 bases map to TRBD1. Trimming cost V 5 bases and J 4 bases; bases outside gene matches: 4. The CDR3 length is 13 residues. Germline V gene data show CDR1 as MNHNS and CDR2 as SASEGT.